This T cell receptor beta chain stems from a study of CD8 T cells in Susac syndrome. Random hexamers were used to reverse transcribe roughly 0.45 to 1 ug of RNA. Amplification of TCR beta CDR3 spanned 54 Vbeta and 13 Jbeta via immunoSEQ multiplex PCR. TCRdb used MiXCR to reprocess the immunoSEQ multiplex PCR reads, holding one entry per CDR3 protein. The profile covers about 110,000 distinct CDR3 sequences, with approximately 94% appearing a single time and over 0.4% taken by the ten largest. Study-level findings and limits: Susac-specific public clones were found in total CD8+ and CD8+ TEMRA repertoires, numbering 15 to 20 and five, respectively.

As for this clonotype: The antigen is not known.

Trimming took off 3 bases at V and 3 bases at J, with 9 bases between the two ends. This CDR3 contains 14 residues. TCR beta was sequenced from blood CD8+ and CD4+ T cells. This TCR derives from a human donor with Susac syndrome. The chain is built from TRBV12-3 or TRBV12-4 and TRBJ1-3; D is unclear. The sample was CD8+ T cells from PBMCs. The CDR3 protein is CASSLASFGNTIYF. DNA of the CDR3: TGTGCCAGCAGTTTGGCCTCGTTTGGAAACACCATATATTTT.